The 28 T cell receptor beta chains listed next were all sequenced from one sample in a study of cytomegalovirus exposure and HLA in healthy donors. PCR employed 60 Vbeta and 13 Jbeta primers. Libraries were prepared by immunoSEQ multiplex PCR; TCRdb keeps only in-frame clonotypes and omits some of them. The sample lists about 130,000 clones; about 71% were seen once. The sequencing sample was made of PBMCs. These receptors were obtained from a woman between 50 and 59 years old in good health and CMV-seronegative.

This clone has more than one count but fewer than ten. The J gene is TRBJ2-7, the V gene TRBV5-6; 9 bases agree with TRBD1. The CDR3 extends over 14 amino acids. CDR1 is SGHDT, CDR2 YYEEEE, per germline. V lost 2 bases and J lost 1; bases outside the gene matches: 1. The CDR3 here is CASSFGQGSYEQYF. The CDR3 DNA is TGTGCCAGCAGCTTCGGACAGGGGTCCTACGAGCAGTACTTC.

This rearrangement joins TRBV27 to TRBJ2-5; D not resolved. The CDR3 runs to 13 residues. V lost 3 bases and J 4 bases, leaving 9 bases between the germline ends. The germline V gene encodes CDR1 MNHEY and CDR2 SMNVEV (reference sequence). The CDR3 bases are TGTGCCAGCAGTTTTAGGAGTGGAGAGACCCAGTACTTC. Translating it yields CASSFRSGETQYF.

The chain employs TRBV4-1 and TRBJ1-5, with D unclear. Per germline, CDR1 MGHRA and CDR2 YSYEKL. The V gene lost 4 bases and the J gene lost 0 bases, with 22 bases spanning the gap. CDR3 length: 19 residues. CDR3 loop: CASSPHSGAWRDSNQPQHF. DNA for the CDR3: TGCGCCAGCAGCCCCCATAGTGGTGCTTGGAGGGATAGCAATCAGCCCCAGCATTTT.

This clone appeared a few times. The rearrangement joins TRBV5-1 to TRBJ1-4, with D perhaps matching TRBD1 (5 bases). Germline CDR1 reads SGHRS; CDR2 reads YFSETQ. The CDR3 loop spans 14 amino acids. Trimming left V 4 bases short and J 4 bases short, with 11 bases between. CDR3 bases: TGCGCCAGCAGCGCGGGACGGATTAATGAAAAACTGTTTTTT. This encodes CASSAGRINEKLFF.

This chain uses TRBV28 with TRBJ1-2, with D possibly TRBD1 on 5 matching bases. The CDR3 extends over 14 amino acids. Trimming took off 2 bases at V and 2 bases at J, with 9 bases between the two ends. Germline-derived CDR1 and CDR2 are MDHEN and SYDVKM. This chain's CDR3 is CASSLTGLNYGYTF. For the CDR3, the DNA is TGTGCCAGCAGTTTAACAGGACTAAACTATGGCTACACCTTC.

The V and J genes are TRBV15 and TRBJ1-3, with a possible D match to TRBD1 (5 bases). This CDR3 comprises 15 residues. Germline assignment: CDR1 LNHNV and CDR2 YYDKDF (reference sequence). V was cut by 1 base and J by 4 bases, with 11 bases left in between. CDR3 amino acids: CATSRVGGSGNTIYF. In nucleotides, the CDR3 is TGTGCCACCAGCAGAGTGGGGGGATCCGGAAACACCATATATTTT. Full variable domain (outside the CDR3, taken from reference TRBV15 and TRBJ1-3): DAMVIQNPRYQVTQFGKPVTLSCSQTLNHNVMYWYQQKSSQAPKLLFHYYDKDFNNEADTPDNFQSRRPNTSFCFLDIRSPGLGDTAMYLCATSRVGGSGNTIYFGEGSWLTVV.

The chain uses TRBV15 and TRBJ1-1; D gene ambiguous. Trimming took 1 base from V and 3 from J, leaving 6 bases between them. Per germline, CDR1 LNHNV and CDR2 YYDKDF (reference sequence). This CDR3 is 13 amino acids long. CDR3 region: CATSRVSYTEAFF. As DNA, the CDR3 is TGTGCCACCAGCAGAGTTTCATACACTGAAGCTTTCTTT.

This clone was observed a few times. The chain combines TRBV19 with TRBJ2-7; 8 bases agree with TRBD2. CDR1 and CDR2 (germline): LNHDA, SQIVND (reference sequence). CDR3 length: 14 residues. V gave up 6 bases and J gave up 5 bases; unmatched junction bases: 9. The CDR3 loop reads CASRVPGLVNEQYF. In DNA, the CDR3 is TGTGCCAGTAGGGTACCGGGACTAGTGAACGAGCAGTACTTC.

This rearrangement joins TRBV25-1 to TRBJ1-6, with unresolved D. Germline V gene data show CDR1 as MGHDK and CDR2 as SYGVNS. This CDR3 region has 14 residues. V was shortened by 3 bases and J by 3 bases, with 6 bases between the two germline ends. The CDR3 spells CASSDGGYNSPLHF. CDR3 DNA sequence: TGTGCCAGCAGTGATGGAGGCTATAATTCACCCCTCCACTTT. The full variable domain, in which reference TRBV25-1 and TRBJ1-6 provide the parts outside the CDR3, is EADIYQTPRYLVIGTGKKITLECSQTMGHDKMYWYQQDPGMELHLIHYSYGVNSTEKGDLSSESTVSRIRTEHFPLTLESARPSHTSQYLCASSDGGYNSPLHFGNGTRLTVT.

DNA for the CDR3: TGTGCCAGCAGCTTAGGGGCGGGAGGGAACCCTTCTTCCTACAATGAGCAGTTCTTC. It specifies CASSLGAGGNPSSYNEQFF. The chain links TRBV7-6 to TRBJ2-1, with 9 nucleotides matching TRBD2. V shed 1 base and J 1 base; nucleotides not matched to a gene: 11. This CDR3 is built from 19 residues. CDR1 and CDR2 (germline): SGHVS, FNYEAQ.

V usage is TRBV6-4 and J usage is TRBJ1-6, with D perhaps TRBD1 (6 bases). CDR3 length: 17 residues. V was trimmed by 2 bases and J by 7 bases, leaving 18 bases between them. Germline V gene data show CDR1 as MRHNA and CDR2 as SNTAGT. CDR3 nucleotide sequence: TGTGCCAGCAGTGACCGGGACAAGCTCTTGAGGAATTCACCCCTCCACTTT. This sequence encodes CASSDRDKLLRNSPLHF.

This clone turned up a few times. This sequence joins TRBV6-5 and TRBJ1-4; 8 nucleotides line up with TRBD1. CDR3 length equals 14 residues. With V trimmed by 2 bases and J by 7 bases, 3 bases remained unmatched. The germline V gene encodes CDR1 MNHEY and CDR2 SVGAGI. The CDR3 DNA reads TGTGCCAGCAGTTACAAACAGGGGGGTGAAAAACTGTTTTTT. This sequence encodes CASSYKQGGEKLFF.

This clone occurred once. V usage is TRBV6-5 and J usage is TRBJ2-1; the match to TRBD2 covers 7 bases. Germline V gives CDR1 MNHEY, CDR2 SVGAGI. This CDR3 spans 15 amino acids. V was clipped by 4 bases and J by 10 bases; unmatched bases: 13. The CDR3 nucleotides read TGTGCCAGCAGTTCCCCGGGAGGCTCTCTGACGGAGCAGTTCTTC. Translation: CASSSPGGSLTEQFF.

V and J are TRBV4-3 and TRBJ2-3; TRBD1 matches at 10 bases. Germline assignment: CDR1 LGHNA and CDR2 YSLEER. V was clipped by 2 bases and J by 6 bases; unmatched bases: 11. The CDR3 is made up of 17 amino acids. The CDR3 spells CASSQFGQGEYLDTQYF. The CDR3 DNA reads TGCGCCAGCAGCCAATTCGGACAGGGGGAGTATTTGGATACGCAGTATTTT.

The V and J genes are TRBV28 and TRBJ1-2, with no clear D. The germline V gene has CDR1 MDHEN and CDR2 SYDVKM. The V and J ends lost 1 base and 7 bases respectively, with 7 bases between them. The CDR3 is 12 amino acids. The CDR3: CASSLSSRGYTF. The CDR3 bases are TGTGCCAGCAGTTTATCGAGCCGTGGCTACACCTTC.

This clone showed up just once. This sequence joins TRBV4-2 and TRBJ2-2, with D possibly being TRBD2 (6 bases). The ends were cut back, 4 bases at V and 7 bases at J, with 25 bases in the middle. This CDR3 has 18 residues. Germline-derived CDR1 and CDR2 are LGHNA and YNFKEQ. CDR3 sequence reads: CASSPGNGGGGNDGELFF. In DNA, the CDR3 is TGTGCCAGCAGCCCAGGCAATGGGGGTGGCGGGAATGACGGGGAGCTGTTTTTT.

The CDR3: CASSQEGGVSGSYEQYF. In DNA form, the CDR3 reads TGCGCCAGCAGCCAAGAAGGAGGGGTTAGCGGGAGCTACGAGCAGTACTTC. This sequence joins TRBV4-1 and TRBJ2-7; 9 bases match TRBD2. This CDR3 region has 17 residues. In germline, CDR1 is MGHRA, CDR2 YSYEKL. V shed 0 bases and J 3 bases; nucleotides not matched to a gene: 9.

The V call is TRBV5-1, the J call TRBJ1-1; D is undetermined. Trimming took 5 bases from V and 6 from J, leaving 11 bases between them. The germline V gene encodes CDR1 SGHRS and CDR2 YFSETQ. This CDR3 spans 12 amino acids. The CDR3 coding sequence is TGCGCCAGCAGGGAGGGTAGGGCTGAAGCTTTCTTT. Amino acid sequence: CASREGRAEAFF. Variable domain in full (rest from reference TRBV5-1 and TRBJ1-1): KAGVTQTPRYLIKTRGQQVTLSCSPISGHRSVSWYQQTPGQGLQFLFEYFSETQRNKGNFPGRFSGRQFSNSRSEMNVSTLELGDSALYLCASREGRAEAFFGQGTRLTVV.

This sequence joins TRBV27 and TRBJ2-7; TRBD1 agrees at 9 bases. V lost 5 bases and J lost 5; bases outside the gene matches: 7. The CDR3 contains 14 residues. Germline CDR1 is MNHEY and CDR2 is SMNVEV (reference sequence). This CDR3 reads CASSVQGAHNEQYF. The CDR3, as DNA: TGTGCCAGCAGTGTACAGGGGGCGCACAACGAGCAGTACTTC.

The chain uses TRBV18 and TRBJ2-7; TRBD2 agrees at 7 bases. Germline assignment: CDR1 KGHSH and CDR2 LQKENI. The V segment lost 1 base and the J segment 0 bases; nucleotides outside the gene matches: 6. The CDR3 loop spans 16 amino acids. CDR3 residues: CASSPLLALGSYEQYF. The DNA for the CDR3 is TGTGCCAGCTCACCACTACTAGCGTTAGGCTCCTACGAGCAGTACTTC.

The CDR3 DNA is TGCAGCGTTGAAGATTCCGGCACGGGACTTGGGTCCCTCCACTTT. Translating it yields CSVEDSGTGLGSLHF. This chain uses TRBV29-1 with TRBJ1-6; tentatively, D is TRBD1 (5 bases). CDR3 length: 15 amino acids. Trimming removed 0 bases at V and 14 bases at J, with 20 bases between. The V gene's germline CDR1 is SQVTM and CDR2 ANQGSEA.

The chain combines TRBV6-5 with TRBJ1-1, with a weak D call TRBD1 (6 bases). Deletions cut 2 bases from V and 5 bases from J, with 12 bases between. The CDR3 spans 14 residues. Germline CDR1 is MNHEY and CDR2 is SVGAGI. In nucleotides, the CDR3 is TGTGCCAGCAGTTACCGGCAGGGGATTACTGAAGCTTTCTTT. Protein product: CASSYRQGITEAFF.

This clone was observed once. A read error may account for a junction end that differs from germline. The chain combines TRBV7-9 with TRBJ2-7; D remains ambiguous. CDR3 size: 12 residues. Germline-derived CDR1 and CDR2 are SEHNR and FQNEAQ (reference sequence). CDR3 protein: CSSSFQNYEQYF. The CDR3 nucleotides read TGTTCCAGCAGCTTCCAAAACTACGAGCAGTACTTC.

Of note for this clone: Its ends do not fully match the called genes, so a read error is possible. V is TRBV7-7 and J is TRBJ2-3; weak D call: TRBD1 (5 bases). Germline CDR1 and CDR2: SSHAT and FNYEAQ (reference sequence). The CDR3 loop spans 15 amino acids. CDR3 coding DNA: TGTGCTAGCAGCTTAGATCAGGGCAGCACAGATACGCAGTATTTT. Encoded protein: CASSLDQGSTDTQYF.

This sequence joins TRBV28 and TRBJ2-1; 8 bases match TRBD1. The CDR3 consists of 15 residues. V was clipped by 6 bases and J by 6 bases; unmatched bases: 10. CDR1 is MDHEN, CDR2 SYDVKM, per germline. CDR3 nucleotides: TGTGCCAGCAGCGAAGTGACAGGGGTAGTCAATGAGCAGTTCTTC. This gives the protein CASSEVTGVVNEQFF. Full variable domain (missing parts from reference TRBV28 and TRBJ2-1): DVKVTQSSRYLVKRTGEKVFLECVQDMDHENMFWYRQDPGLGLRLIYFSYDVKMKEKGDIPEGYSVSREKKERFSLILESASTNQTSMYLCASSEVTGVVNEQFFGPGTRLTVL.

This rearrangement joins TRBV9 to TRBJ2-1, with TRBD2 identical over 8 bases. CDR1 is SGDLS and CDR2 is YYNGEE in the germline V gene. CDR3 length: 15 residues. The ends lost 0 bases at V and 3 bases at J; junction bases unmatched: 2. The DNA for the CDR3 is TGTGCCAGCAGCGTAGGGCTAGCGGGCTACAATGAGCAGTTCTTC. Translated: CASSVGLAGYNEQFF.

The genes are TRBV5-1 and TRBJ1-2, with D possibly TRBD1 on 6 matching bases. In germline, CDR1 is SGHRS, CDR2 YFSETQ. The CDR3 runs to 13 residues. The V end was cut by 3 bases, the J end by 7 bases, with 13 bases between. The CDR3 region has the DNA TGCGCCAGCAGCTCAACAGGGACGGGTGGCTACACCTTC. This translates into CASSSTGTGGYTF. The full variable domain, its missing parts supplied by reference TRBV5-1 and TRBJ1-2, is KAGVTQTPRYLIKTRGQQVTLSCSPISGHRSVSWYQQTPGQGLQFLFEYFSETQRNKGNFPGRFSGRQFSNSRSEMNVSTLELGDSALYLCASSSTGTGGYTFGSGTRLTVV.

The CDR3: CASSWAGGSSYEQYF. The CDR3 bases are TGCGCCAGCAGCTGGGCCGGAGGGAGCTCCTACGAGCAGTACTTC. V gene TRBV4-1 combines with J gene TRBJ2-7; maybe TRBD2 (6 bases). CDR1 MGHRA and CDR2 YSYEKL come from the germline V gene. The CDR3 runs 15 residues. Trimming cost V 5 bases and J 0 bases, with 14 bases left between them.